What follows are 7 T cell receptor beta chains derived from one specimen sequenced in a study (dated by TCRdb to between 2015 and 2017). Library prep was done by 5' RACE. Sequenced using an Illumina MiSeq. Starting from the raw public reads, TCRdb applied fastp trimming at Q25, assembled clones with MiXCR and retained in-frame beta chains. Each entry merges the rows of one CDR3 protein and shows their most common DNA and genes. The sample contains nearly 10,000 distinct CDR3 sequences, approximately 14% of them found a single time. The ten largest account for roughly 3.3% of the sample. CD4+CD25+CD127-/low cells were isolated as Tregs. The material sequenced was Tregs sorted from blood. These receptors came from a female donor with breast cancer.

With regard to this clonotype: This may arise from a read error, as a much more abundant clone is one base away. The chain couples TRBV29-1 to TRBJ2-3, with D hard to call. The CDR3 has 14 residues. Germline V CDR1 and CDR2: SQVTM, ANQGSEA. The ends were cut back, 8 bases at V and 5 bases at J, with 20 bases in the middle. The chain's CDR3 is CSIQVASGGDTQYF. CDR3 bases: TGCAGCATTCAAGTGGCTTCTGGTGGAGATACGCAGTATTTT.

The J gene is TRBJ1-4, the V gene TRBV6-6, with D unclear. The CDR3 covers 13 residues. V lost 6 bases and J lost 5, with 10 bases in between. CDR1 and CDR2 (germline): MNHNY, SVGAGI (reference sequence). The CDR3 spells CASSRASNEKLFF. The CDR3 region has the DNA TGTGCCAGCAGCCGCGCCAGCAATGAAAAACTGTTTTTT.

This clonotype was counted a few times. The V and J genes are TRBV19 and TRBJ1-2, with D perhaps TRBD1 (5 bases). The CDR3 covers 16 residues. Germline V gene data show CDR1 as LNHDA and CDR2 as SQIVND (reference sequence). V lost 7 bases and J lost 4, with 22 bases in between. CDR3 in amino acids: CASTLGSARDFYGYTF. The CDR3 coding sequence is TGTGCCAGTACCCTGGGCTCGGCCAGGGACTTCTATGGCTACACCTTC.

This clonotype was seen ten or more times. The chain employs TRBV2 and TRBJ2-1, with TRBD2 matching 9 bases. V trimming: 6 bases; J trimming: 5 bases; junction bases outside the gene matches: 5. The CDR3 extends over 14 amino acids. Germline V CDR1 and CDR2: SNHLY, FYNNEI. DNA for the CDR3: TGTGCCAGCAGGCAGGGACTAGCAGACAATGAGCAGTTCTTC. Translation: CASRQGLADNEQFF.

Turning to this clonotype: This may come from a read error, since a much larger clone is one base off. This sequence joins TRBV20-1 and TRBJ1-3; no firm D call. Looked up from germline, CDR1 is DFQATT and CDR2 is SNEGSKA (reference sequence). The CDR3 consists of 13 residues. The CDR3 loop reads CSASLNSGSTIYF. The CDR3 coding sequence is TGCAGTGCTAGCCTGAACTCTGGAAGCACCATATATTTT.

The sample holds many counts of this clonotype. CDR3 nucleotides: TGTGCCAGCAGCCCGGGCCGGGGGAATGAGCAGTTCTTC. Residues: CASSPGRGNEQFF. V and J are TRBV12-3 or TRBV12-4 and TRBJ2-1, with a weak D call TRBD2 (6 bases). Trimming removed 6 bases at V and 7 bases at J, with 13 bases between. The CDR3 runs 13 residues.

Ten or more counts support this clonotype. This sequence joins TRBV6-6 and TRBJ2-6, with TRBD1 as a possible D gene (6 bases). Trimming shortened V by 2 bases and J by 4 bases, and 15 bases separated the two germline ends. The CDR3 loop spans 17 amino acids. The germline gives CDR1 MNHNY, CDR2 SVGAGI (reference sequence). CDR3 amino acids: CASSYPQGRSGANVLTF. The DNA of the CDR3 is TGTGCCAGCAGTTACCCACAGGGAAGGTCCGGGGCCAACGTCCTGACTTTC.